This section outlines one T cell receptor (beta chain) sequence together with its context. This record belongs to a study of blood T cell repertoires in COVID-19. Study as a whole: Sources were T cells, B-cell-depleted T cells, or PBMCs; the material itself was cDNA or gDNA.

A Seattle source enrolled patients during active infection and followed them longitudinally. In the original workflow: Nucleated cell number was recorded as an estimate derived from reference gene primer amplification. The data were produced by immunoSEQ multiplex PCR, yet TCRdb's version contains in-frame clones alone and is incomplete. V and J calls and clone size follow that table, whereas D and trimming were derived from the DNA. The top ten hold 7.8% of the sample, which has approximately 190,000 clones, 82% seen once. In germline, CDR1 is MNHEY, CDR2 SVGAGI. Trimming cost V 1 base and J 10 bases, with 8 bases left between them. This CDR3 is 12 amino acids long.

Sequenced sample: peripheral blood. This sequence originates from an older woman with COVID-19, enrolled during active disease. V gene TRBV6-5 combines with J gene TRBJ2-1, with D tentatively TRBD2 (6 bases). Here the CDR3 DNA reads TGTGCCAGCAGTTACTGGGGGGAGGAGCAGTTCTTC. This gives the protein CASSYWGEEQFF.